The clone carrying this T cell receptor beta chain was seen repeatedly, ten times or more. With 9 bases removed from V and 4 bases from J, the gap between germline ends came to 15 bases. Germline CDR1 reads LNHDA; CDR2 reads SQIVND (reference sequence). The CDR3 contains 13 residues. The source of the sample is a study of patients with pleural tuberculosis. One entry per CDR3 protein results from TCRdb running MiXCR on the reads. The table records tens of thousands of distinct CDR3 sequences, about 20% of them present only once. Sequences were obtained from peripheral blood. The chain links TRBV19 to TRBJ1-2, with D possibly being TRBD1 (5 bases). The clonotype originates from a human donor with pleural tuberculosis. CDR3 bases: TGTGCCAGCTGGGGACCAAAACGCTATGGCTACACCTTC. Residues: CASWGPKRYGYTF. Based on the CDR3 plus reference TRBV19 and TRBJ1-2, the full variable domain is DGGITQSPKYLFRKEGQNVTLSCEQNLNHDAMYWYRQDPGQGLRLIYYSQIVNDFQKGDIAEGYSVSREKKESFPLTVTSAQKNPTAFYLCASWGPKRYGYTFGSGTRLTVV.